This T cell receptor (beta chain) was identified during a study of blood T cell repertoires in COVID-19. Sequencing used immunoSEQ multiplex PCR; TCRdb keeps in-frame clones, though not all of them. Of over 150,000 clones in the sample, around 84% are singletons; the top ten hold more than 5.5%. The sequence was obtained from a man aged 50 to 60 who had recovered from COVID-19. Source material: PBMCs or T cells enriched from blood (not recorded which).

For the CDR3, the DNA is TGTGCCAGCAGCTTAGGACACAGCAATCAGCCCCAGCATTTT. Protein: CASSLGHSNQPQHF. The V call is TRBV5-5, the J call TRBJ1-5; a weak D match, TRBD1 (5 bases). V was pared by 2 bases and J by 1 base, with 7 bases between. CDR1 SGHKS and CDR2 YYEKEE come from the germline V gene (reference sequence). This CDR3 comprises 14 residues.